Below are 14 T cell receptor beta chains sequenced from a single sample in a study of OX40 agonist ivuxolimab in advanced cancers. Libraries were prepared by immunoSEQ multiplex PCR; TCRdb keeps only in-frame clonotypes and omits some of them. Seen here are some 57,000 clones, 82% observed once, and the top ten hold 0.52%. Here the sequenced sample was CD4+ or CD8+ T cells sorted from blood, taken in a trial of the OX40 agonist ivuxolimab. These receptors were collected from an adult with an advanced solid tumor such as melanoma, head and neck, liver or kidney cancer.

The chain combines TRBV18 with TRBJ1-1; a weak D match, TRBD1 (6 bases). This CDR3 has 17 amino acids. V lost 3 bases and J lost 2, with 19 bases in between. CDR1 KGHSH and CDR2 LQKENI come from the germline V gene. This chain's CDR3 is CASSPSGPGAFNTEAFF. CDR3 DNA sequence: TGTGCCAGCTCACCTTCGGGTCCAGGGGCCTTCAACACTGAAGCTTTCTTT.

This chain connects TRBV5-1 to TRBJ2-3; D is uncertain. Germline loops: CDR1 SGHRS, CDR2 YFSETQ. V shed 0 bases and J shed 2 bases, with 7 bases lying between them. The CDR3 covers 14 residues. The CDR3 DNA reads TGCGCCAGCAGCTTGGGCGCCTCCACAGATACGCAGTATTTT. Protein sequence: CASSLGASTDTQYF.

V usage is TRBV7-1 and J usage is TRBJ2-7; 9 bases are shared with TRBD2. TRBV7-1 is placed among ORFs of uncertain function. The CDR3 consists of 15 residues. V shed 4 bases and J 4 bases; nucleotides not matched to a gene: 8. DNA for the CDR3: TGTGCCAGCAGCTTATTGGCTAGCGGGGAGTACGAGCAGTACTTC. Translating gives CASSLLASGEYEQYF.

The chain links TRBV16 to TRBJ1-1; D is possibly TRBD1 (5 bases). Germline CDR1 and CDR2: KGHSY and FQNENV. This CDR3 is built from 15 residues. Trimming left V 4 bases short and J 1 base short, with 13 bases between. The CDR3 loop reads CASSPYEGRNTEAFF. The CDR3 nucleotides read TGTGCCAGCAGCCCCTACGAGGGGAGGAACACTGAAGCTTTCTTT.

This clone was observed once. V is TRBV19 and J is TRBJ1-1; D remains ambiguous. CDR3 length equals 14 residues. The germline V gene has CDR1 LNHDA and CDR2 SQIVND (reference sequence). The V and J ends lost 5 bases and 4 bases respectively, with 14 bases between them. The CDR3 nucleotides read TGTGCCAGTAGTCCAATTCTTCTGGGCACTGAAGCTTTCTTT. It yields the protein CASSPILLGTEAFF.

The chain uses TRBV11-3 and TRBJ2-6, with D unclear. The CDR3 has 14 residues. From germline, CDR1 is SGHNT and CDR2 YENEEA. V lost 5 bases and J 0 bases, leaving 5 bases between the germline ends. Here the CDR3 DNA reads TGTGCCAGCAGCCCGAGCTCTGGGGCCAACGTCCTGACTTTC. Translating gives CASSPSSGANVLTF.

Points on this clone: Other DNA sequences from this sample encode an identical CDR3 as well. This sequence joins TRBV5-6 and TRBJ1-3, with 8 bases fitting TRBD1. Looked up from germline, CDR1 is SGHDT and CDR2 is YYEEEE. V gave up 4 bases and J gave up 4 bases; unmatched junction bases: 10. This CDR3 spans 16 amino acids. The chain's CDR3 is CASSSPTGASGNTIYF. The CDR3 DNA sequence: TGTGCCAGCAGCAGCCCGACAGGGGCCTCCGGAAACACCATATATTTT.

As regards this clone: It is unclear where the CDR3 begins or ends on the DNA, so no DNA is shown, and the CDR3 is as TCRdb lists it. This rearrangement joins TRBV28 to TRBJ2-1; the table's D gene call, TRBD2, was not cross checked with the DNA. Germline assignment: CDR1 MDHEN and CDR2 SYDVKM. The CDR3 spans 16 residues, counting both ends. This CDR3 reads CASSSSREGGNNEQFF.

The chain employs TRBV15 and TRBJ1-2; the D gene is possibly TRBD1 (5 bases). The V gene's germline CDR1 is LNHNV and CDR2 YYDKDF (reference sequence). Between the trimmed V and J ends, which lost 5 bases and 4 bases, there was a span of 11 bases. CDR3 length equals 13 residues. The CDR3 region is CATSGQAAYGYTF. CDR3 bases: TGTGCCACCAGCGGACAAGCTGCCTATGGCTACACCTTC.

The rearrangement joins TRBV11-2 to TRBJ1-2; a possible D gene is TRBD1 (6 bases). The V end was cut by 3 bases, the J end by 8 bases, with 19 bases between. Germline V gene lookup returns CDR1 SGHAT and CDR2 FQNNGV. This CDR3 is 15 amino acids long. CDR3 residues: CASSFSLDSENGYTF. Written as DNA, the CDR3 is TGTGCCAGCAGCTTCTCCCTGGACAGCGAAAACGGCTACACCTTC.

The gene calls are TRBV2 and TRBJ2-3; tentatively, D is TRBD1 (5 bases). Germline CDR1 reads SNHLY; CDR2 reads FYNNEI. The CDR3 extends over 14 amino acids. The V end lost 7 bases, the J end lost 6 bases, and 17 bases lay between the germline ends. CDR3 residues: CASKTDRTLDTQYF. Written as DNA, the CDR3 is TGTGCCAGCAAGACAGACCGCACACTGGATACGCAGTATTTT.

V gene TRBV9 combines with J gene TRBJ2-2; D is undetermined. There are 14 residues in the CDR3. Germline V gene lookup returns CDR1 SGDLS and CDR2 YYNGEE. Trimming pared 3 bases from V and 1 base from J, leaving 7 bases between. This CDR3 reads CASSGSENTGELFF. CDR3 in DNA: TGTGCCAGCAGCGGGTCAGAGAACACCGGGGAGCTGTTTTTT.

This clone was detected only once. CDR3 in amino acids: CASIPSSSYNEQFF. In nucleotides, the CDR3 is TGTGCCAGCATTCCGAGCAGCTCCTACAATGAGCAGTTCTTC. This chain links TRBV6-5 with TRBJ2-1; D is unclear. V was trimmed by 7 bases and J by 0 bases, leaving 10 bases between them. The germline V gene encodes CDR1 MNHEY and CDR2 SVGAGI. The CDR3 is 14 amino acids.

The V and J genes are TRBV7-7 and TRBJ2-3; a weak D match, TRBD2 (6 bases). Germline lookup yields CDR1 SSHAT and CDR2 FNYEAQ (reference sequence). The CDR3 is made up of 13 amino acids. Trimming took off 5 bases at V and 2 bases at J, with 8 bases between the two ends. CDR3 region: CASSRTNTDTQYF. CDR3 sequence (DNA): TGTGCCAGCAGCCGGACTAACACAGATACGCAGTATTTT.